One and the same sample provided the 32 T cell receptor beta chains below, sequenced in a study of CD8+CD57+ T cells in acquired aplastic anemia. By flow cytometry, patients selected for sequencing had shown an expansion of CD8+CD57+ cells. Using genomic DNA as the template, TCR beta VDJ and CDR3 profiling was carried out. TCRdb processed the reads anew with MiXCR; each CDR3 protein has one entry. The table has 260,000 or so distinct CDR3 sequences, approximately 45% seen once. Sequencing was carried out using sorted CD4+, CD8+, or CD8+CD57+ T cells (not recorded which) from PBMCs. These receptors were taken from a human donor with aplastic anemia.

This clonotype was detected many times. V and J are TRBV9 and TRBJ2-5; D might be TRBD1 or TRBD2, each matching 7 bases. Per germline, CDR1 SGDLS and CDR2 YYNGEE. The length of the CDR3 is 14 residues. Deletions cut 4 bases from V and 5 bases from J, with 15 bases between. The CDR3 bases are TGTGCCAGCAGCTCAGCCAGGGGGGGGGAGACCCAGTACTTC. Protein: CASSSARGGETQYF.

This clonotype was detected a few times. The J gene is TRBJ1-2, the V gene TRBV5-1; no clear D gene. Looked up from germline, CDR1 is SGHRS and CDR2 is YFSETQ. Trimming shortened V by 0 bases and J by 8 bases, and 5 bases separated the two germline ends. The CDR3 loop spans 11 amino acids. In DNA, the CDR3 is TGCGCCAGCAGCTTGGAGAGAGGCTACACCTTC. Translating gives CASSLERGYTF.

Many counts were recorded for this clonotype. This chain uses TRBV12-5 with TRBJ2-1; D call uncertain. This CDR3 spans 13 amino acids. Trimming cost V 3 bases and J 5 bases, with 8 bases left between them. The germline V gene encodes CDR1 LGHNT and CDR2 FRNRAP. CDR3 region: CASGFYQDNEQFF. DNA of the CDR3: TGTGCTAGTGGTTTTTATCAAGACAATGAGCAGTTCTTC.

This chain links TRBV19 with TRBJ1-4, with a tentative D call TRBD1 (5 bases). The V end lost 5 bases, the J end lost 6 bases, and 16 bases lay between the germline ends. Germline CDR1 is LNHDA and CDR2 is SQIVND (reference sequence). The CDR3 extends over 15 amino acids. CDR3 nucleotides: TGTGCCAGTAGTCCTATGGACCGGGGGTATGAAAAACTGTTTTTT. The encoded protein is CASSPMDRGYEKLFF. The whole variable domain, filled in from reference TRBV19 and TRBJ1-4, reads DGGITQSPKYLFRKEGQNVTLSCEQNLNHDAMYWYRQDPGQGLRLIYYSQIVNDFQKGDIAEGYSVSREKKESFPLTVTSAQKNPTAFYLCASSPMDRGYEKLFFGSGTQLSVL.

This chain links TRBV9 with TRBJ1-1; D gene uncertain. This CDR3 has 13 residues. The V end was cut by 3 bases, the J end by 10 bases, with 16 bases between. Germline assignment: CDR1 SGDLS and CDR2 YYNGEE. The CDR3 nucleotides are TGTGCCAGCAGCGGAGGTGGTTTTCTGGGAGCTTTCTTT. Protein sequence: CASSGGGFLGAFF.

Note on this clonotype: It is unclear where the CDR3 begins or ends on the DNA, so no DNA is shown, and the CDR3 is as TCRdb lists it. V usage is TRBV9 and J usage is TRBJ2-3; the DNA was not used to check the table's D call, TRBD1. The germline V gene encodes CDR1 SGDLS and CDR2 YYNGEE. The CDR3 length is 14 residues, termini included. CDR3 protein: CASSVGTGTDTKYF.

For this clonotype: One end of the junction varies from germline; a read error may be responsible. This rearrangement joins TRBV10-2 to TRBJ2-7, with TRBD2 matching 10 bases. Germline CDR1 and CDR2: WSHSY and SAAADI. The CDR3 spans 17 residues. The CDR3 nucleotides are TGCGCCGGCAGTGCCTGGACTAGCGGAATGGTATCCTACGAGCAGTACTTC. Amino acids: CAGSAWTSGMVSYEQYF.

V gene TRBV25-1 combines with J gene TRBJ2-7, with 10 bases that match TRBD2. The J segment lost 2 bases and the V segment lost 6 bases, leaving 4 bases of the junction unmatched. Looked up from germline, CDR1 is MGHDK and CDR2 is SYGVNS. The CDR3 extends over 14 amino acids. The CDR3 region is CASSTSGRAYEQYF. The CDR3 DNA reads TGTGCCAGCAGCACCAGCGGGAGGGCCTACGAGCAGTACTTC.

The V and J genes are TRBV7-6 and TRBJ2-7, with TRBD1 matching over 8 bases. Unmatched junction bases numbered 3, after V lost 5 bases and J lost 3 bases. The CDR3 is made up of 13 amino acids. Looked up from germline, CDR1 is SGHVS and CDR2 is FNYEAQ. This CDR3 reads CASSVDRDYEQYF. The CDR3 coding sequence is TGTGCCAGCAGCGTGGACAGGGACTACGAGCAGTACTTC. The variable domain in full, with the rest retrieved from reference TRBV7-6 and TRBJ2-7, is GAGVSQSPRYKVTKRGQDVALRCDPISGHVSLYWYRQALGQGPEFLTYFNYEAQQDKSGLPNDRFSAERPEGSISTLTIQRTEQRDSAMYRCASSVDRDYEQYFGPGTRLTVT.

This clonotype was seen at least ten times. DNA of the CDR3: TGTGCCAGCAGCTTTGTCCGGGGGGTGAACACTGAAGCTTTCTTT. It specifies CASSFVRGVNTEAFF. This chain links TRBV5-5 with TRBJ1-1, with D perhaps matching TRBD1 (5 bases). V lost 2 bases to trimming and J lost 0 bases, with 11 bases between them. Germline-derived CDR1 and CDR2 are SGHKS and YYEKEE (reference sequence). The CDR3 consists of 15 residues.

V usage is TRBV7-9 and J usage is TRBJ2-3, with D perhaps matching TRBD2 (5 bases). Germline V gives CDR1 SEHNR, CDR2 FQNEAQ (reference sequence). The CDR3 is 15 amino acids. Trimming pared 5 bases from V and 1 base from J, leaving 13 bases between. The CDR3 loop is CASSPRGEGTDTQYF. CDR3 sequence (DNA): TGTGCCAGCAGCCCACGGGGAGAGGGCACAGATACGCAGTATTTT.

V and J are TRBV29-1 and TRBJ1-1; D gene uncertain. The V gene's germline CDR1 is SQVTM and CDR2 ANQGSEA. Trimming took off 3 bases at V and 10 bases at J, with 15 bases between the two ends. The CDR3 covers 12 residues. CDR3 sequence (DNA): TGCAGCGTTGAGGGCACGGGAGGTCGAGCTTTCTTT. Amino acid sequence: CSVEGTGGRAFF.

This clonotype was recorded at least ten times. The chain is built from TRBV4-3 and TRBJ2-7; D unclear. This CDR3 is 13 amino acids long. V was shortened by 0 bases and J by 2 bases, with 5 bases between the two germline ends. Germline CDR1 is LGHNA and CDR2 is YSLEER. DNA for the CDR3: TGCGCCAGCAGCCAAGACCTCACCTACGAGCAGTACTTC. Translated, it gives CASSQDLTYEQYF.

This clonotype appeared many times. The chain is built from TRBV7-6 and TRBJ2-1; maybe TRBD1 (6 bases). The V end was cut by 3 bases, the J end by 4 bases, with 10 bases between. The CDR3 consists of 14 residues. CDR1 and CDR2 (germline): SGHVS, FNYEAQ. The CDR3 region is CASSFGGSYNEQFF. DNA for the CDR3: TGTGCCAGCAGCTTTGGGGGCTCATACAATGAGCAGTTCTTC.

This clonotype was observed a few times. J is TRBJ2-7 and V is TRBV27, with D possibly being TRBD1 or TRBD2 (5 bases each). CDR3 length: 15 residues. In germline, CDR1 is MNHEY, CDR2 SMNVEV (reference sequence). V was pared by 0 bases and J by 3 bases, with 12 bases between. The CDR3 loop is CASSLSRGPYYEQYF. CDR3 in DNA: TGTGCCAGCAGTTTATCGAGGGGACCTTACTACGAGCAGTACTTC.

The chain carries TRBV2 and TRBJ2-5; possible D gene TRBD1, 6 bases. The CDR3 spans 14 residues. Germline CDR1 reads SNHLY; CDR2 reads FYNNEI. The V end lost 8 bases, the J end lost 2 bases, and 15 bases lay between the germline ends. The CDR3 region has the DNA TGTGCCAGCTGCTACACAGGGCTTCAAGAGACCCAGTACTTC. It yields the protein CASCYTGLQETQYF.

V is TRBV9 and J is TRBJ2-7; weak D call: TRBD1 (6 bases). CDR3 length: 14 residues. Germline loops: CDR1 SGDLS, CDR2 YYNGEE. Trimming removed 2 bases from V and 3 bases from J, with 12 bases in between. Here the CDR3 DNA reads TGTGCCAGCAGCGTGACGACAGGACTCTACGAGCAGTACTTC. Translating gives CASSVTTGLYEQYF.

The sample holds many counts of this clonotype. This chain links TRBV6-5 with TRBJ2-5; no firm D call. CDR1 is MNHEY, CDR2 SVGAGI, per germline. The CDR3 has 13 residues. V lost 0 bases to trimming and J lost 5 bases, with 7 bases between them. The CDR3, as DNA: TGTGCCAGCAGTTACTCGATCGGGGAGACCCAGTACTTC. Protein: CASSYSIGETQYF.

This clonotype appeared many times. The J gene is TRBJ2-7, the V gene TRBV11-2, with 10 bases lining up with TRBD2. Trimming removed 5 bases from V and 5 bases from J; junction bases left unmatched: 9. CDR1 is SGHAT, CDR2 FQNNGV, per germline. This CDR3 has 15 amino acids. CDR3 sequence reads: CASSRSGLALNEQYF. The CDR3 nucleotides are TGTGCCAGCAGCCGATCGGGACTAGCGCTTAACGAGCAGTACTTC.

The genes are TRBV20-1 and TRBJ2-7, with 8 bases identical to TRBD1. The CDR3 has 12 amino acids. Germline V gene sequence: CDR1 DFQATT, CDR2 SNEGSKA (reference sequence). J gave up 3 bases and V 5 bases, and 3 bases lay outside the gene matches. Here the CDR3 reads CSAWTGRYEQYF. For the CDR3, the DNA is TGCAGTGCTTGGACAGGGCGCTACGAGCAGTACTTC.

The chain combines TRBV20-1 with TRBJ1-2; D uncertain. Trimming removed 3 bases at V and 6 bases at J, with 8 bases between. This CDR3 is built from 11 residues. Germline V CDR1 and CDR2: DFQATT, SNEGSKA (reference sequence). The CDR3 is CSARQANGYTF. In DNA, the CDR3 is TGCAGTGCTAGGCAGGCAAATGGCTACACCTTC.

The chain has TRBV19 and TRBJ1-1, with 8 bases aligning to TRBD1. The CDR3 covers 15 residues. Germline V gene data show CDR1 as LNHDA and CDR2 as SQIVND (reference sequence). With V trimmed by 1 base and J by 3 bases, 4 bases remained unmatched. The CDR3, as DNA: TGTGCCAGTAGTATAGGGACAGGGACGTACACTGAAGCTTTCTTT. This translates into CASSIGTGTYTEAFF. The full variable domain, its missing parts supplied by reference TRBV19 and TRBJ1-1, is DGGITQSPKYLFRKEGQNVTLSCEQNLNHDAMYWYRQDPGQGLRLIYYSQIVNDFQKGDIAEGYSVSREKKESFPLTVTSAQKNPTAFYLCASSIGTGTYTEAFFGQGTRLTVV.

This clonotype was found a few times. The V and J genes are TRBV20-1 and TRBJ2-1; 12 positions match TRBD2. In germline, CDR1 is DFQATT, CDR2 SNEGSKA (reference sequence). The CDR3 loop spans 21 amino acids. J gave up 0 bases and V 3 bases, and 18 bases lay outside the gene matches. The CDR3 sequence is CSARTIRDGLAGHSSYNEQFF. CDR3 bases: TGCAGTGCTAGGACCATTAGAGACGGACTAGCGGGGCATAGCTCCTACAATGAGCAGTTCTTC.

The chain carries TRBV20-1 and TRBJ1-5; D gene uncertain. Germline loops: CDR1 DFQATT, CDR2 SNEGSKA (reference sequence). The CDR3 has 13 amino acids. V shed 0 bases and J shed 6 bases, with 9 bases lying between them. CDR3 bases: TGCAGTGCTAGAGATGTCGCAAGTCAGCCCCAGCATTTT. It yields the protein CSARDVASQPQHF.

Ten or more counts support this clonotype. The J gene is TRBJ1-1, the V gene TRBV19; D gene ambiguous. The germline CDR1 and CDR2 sequences are LNHDA and SQIVND (reference sequence). CDR3 length: 12 amino acids. The germline V and J ends were trimmed by 5 bases and 8 bases, with 12 bases remaining between them. The CDR3 DNA reads as TGTGCCAGTAGTCACCCCTCTGGCGAAGCTTTCTTT. Protein sequence: CASSHPSGEAFF.

Ten or more counts support this clonotype. The chain combines TRBV20-1 with TRBJ2-1, with TRBD2 identical over 8 bases. The germline CDR1 and CDR2 sequences are DFQATT and SNEGSKA (reference sequence). CDR3 length: 14 residues. V dropped 3 bases and J dropped 0; count of bases not matched to a gene: 1. DNA for the CDR3: TGCAGTGCTAGCGGGAGGGTCTCCTACAATGAGCAGTTCTTC. This encodes CSASGRVSYNEQFF.

With regard to this clonotype: Given the absence of the conserved phenylalanine or tryptophan at the CDR3 end, a read error is likely. The rearrangement links TRBV11-1 to TRBJ2-7; weak D call: TRBD2 (6 bases). Germline V gene sequence: CDR1 SGHAT, CDR2 FQDESV (reference sequence). Trimming pared 5 bases from V and 3 bases from J, leaving 11 bases between. The CDR3 runs to 13 residues. The CDR3 DNA reads as TGTGCCAGCAGCGCCCGGGAGTTCTACGAGCAGTACTCC. This sequence encodes CASSAREFYEQYS.

This clonotype was recorded many times. The gene calls are TRBV9 and TRBJ1-5; no reliable D call. The germline CDR1 and CDR2 sequences are SGDLS and YYNGEE. The CDR3 has 13 amino acids. Trimming pared 2 bases from V and 5 bases from J, leaving 8 bases between. The CDR3 spells CASSVADHQPQHF. The CDR3 DNA is TGTGCCAGCAGCGTTGCAGATCATCAGCCCCAGCATTTT.

The rearrangement joins TRBV28 to TRBJ1-2; D is unclear. V dropped 3 bases and J dropped 7 bases, with 6 bases sitting between them. In germline, CDR1 is MDHEN, CDR2 SYDVKM. The CDR3 contains 11 residues. The CDR3 DNA sequence: TGTGCCAGCAGTTTCCAAATTGGCTACACCTTC. Amino acid sequence: CASSFQIGYTF.

The chain is built from TRBV30 and TRBJ1-1; D not certain. Looked up from germline, CDR1 is GTSNPN and CDR2 is SVGIG (reference sequence). V was pared by 1 base and J by 4 bases, with 10 bases between. This CDR3 region has 13 residues. The CDR3 spells CAWSDIGGTEAFF. The CDR3 DNA sequence: TGTGCCTGGAGTGACATTGGAGGCACTGAAGCTTTCTTT. The entire variable domain, with the rest obtained from reference TRBV30 and TRBJ1-1, is as follows: SQTIHQWPATLVQPVGSPLSLECTVEGTSNPNLYWYRQAAGRGLQLLFYSVGIGQISSEVPQNLSASRPQDRQFILSSKKLLLSDSGFYLCAWSDIGGTEAFFGQGTRLTVV.

The gene calls are TRBV9 and TRBJ2-7; 8 bases align to TRBD1. The V segment lost 6 bases and the J segment 4 bases; nucleotides outside the gene matches: 9. CDR3 length: 14 residues. Germline V lookup: CDR1 SGDLS, CDR2 YYNGEE. The CDR3 nucleotides are TGTGCCAGCAACCAACAGGGGGGAAGTTACGAGCAGTACTTC. Protein sequence: CASNQQGGSYEQYF.

The rearrangement links TRBV15 to TRBJ1-5; D not resolved. V lost 3 bases, J lost 2 bases, and 17 bases lay in between. Germline V gene data show CDR1 as LNHNV and CDR2 as YYDKDF (reference sequence). The CDR3 length is 17 residues. The CDR3 loop reads CATSREDRFLGNQPQHF. The CDR3 DNA reads TGTGCCACCAGCAGGGAGGACCGATTTCTTGGCAATCAGCCCCAGCATTTT.